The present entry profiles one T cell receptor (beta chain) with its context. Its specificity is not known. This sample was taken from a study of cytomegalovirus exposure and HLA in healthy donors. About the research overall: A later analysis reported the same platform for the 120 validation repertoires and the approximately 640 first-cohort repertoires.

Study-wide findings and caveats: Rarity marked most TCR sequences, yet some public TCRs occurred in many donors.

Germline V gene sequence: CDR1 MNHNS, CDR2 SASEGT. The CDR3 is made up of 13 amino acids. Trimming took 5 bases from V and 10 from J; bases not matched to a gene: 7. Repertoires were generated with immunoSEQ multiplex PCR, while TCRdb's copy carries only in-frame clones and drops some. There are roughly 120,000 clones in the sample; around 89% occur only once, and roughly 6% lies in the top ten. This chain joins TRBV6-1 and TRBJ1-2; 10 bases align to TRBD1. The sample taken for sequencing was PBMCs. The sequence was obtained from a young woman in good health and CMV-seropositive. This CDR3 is CASSKGQGLFYTF. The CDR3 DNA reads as TGTGCCAGCAGTAAGGGACAGGGGCTTTTCTACACCTTC.